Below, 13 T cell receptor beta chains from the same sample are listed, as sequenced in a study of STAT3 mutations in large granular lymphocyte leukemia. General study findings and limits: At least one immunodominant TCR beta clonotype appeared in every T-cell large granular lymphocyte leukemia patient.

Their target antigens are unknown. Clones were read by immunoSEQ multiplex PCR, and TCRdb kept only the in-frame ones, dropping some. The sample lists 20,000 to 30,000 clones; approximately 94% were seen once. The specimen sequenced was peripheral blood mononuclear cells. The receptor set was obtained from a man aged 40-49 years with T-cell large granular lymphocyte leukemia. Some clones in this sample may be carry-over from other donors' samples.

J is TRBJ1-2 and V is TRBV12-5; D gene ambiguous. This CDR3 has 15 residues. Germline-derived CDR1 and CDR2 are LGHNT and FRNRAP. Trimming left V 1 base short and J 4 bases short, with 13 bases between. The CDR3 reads CASGLALYEGYGYTF. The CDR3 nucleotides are TGTGCTAGTGGTTTGGCCCTCTACGAGGGCTATGGCTACACCTTC. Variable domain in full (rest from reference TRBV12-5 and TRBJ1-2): DARVTQTPRHKVTEMGQEVTMRCQPILGHNTVFWYRQTMMQGLELLAYFRNRAPLDDSGMPKDRFSAEMPDATLATLKIQPSEPRDSAVYFCASGLALYEGYGYTFGSGTRLTVV.

The CDR3 protein is CAIRDRVGETQYF. The DNA for the CDR3 is TGTGCCATCAGGGACAGGGTTGGGGAGACCCAGTACTTC. This chain joins TRBV10-3 and TRBJ2-5; 8 bases fit TRBD1. Germline V gene sequence: CDR1 ENHRY, CDR2 SYGVKD. The trim removed 6 bases at V and 5 bases at J, leaving 5 bases unmatched. The CDR3 runs 13 residues.

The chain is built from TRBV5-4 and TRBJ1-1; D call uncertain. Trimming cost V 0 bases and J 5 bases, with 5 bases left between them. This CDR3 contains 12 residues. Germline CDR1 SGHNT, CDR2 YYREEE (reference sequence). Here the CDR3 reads CASSLGTTEAFF. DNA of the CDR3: TGTGCCAGCAGCTTGGGAACAACTGAAGCTTTCTTT. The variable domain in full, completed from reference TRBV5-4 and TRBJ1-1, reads ETGVTQSPTHLIKTRGQQVTLRCSSQSGHNTVSWYQQALGQGPQFIFQYYREEENGRGNFPPRFSGLQFPNYSSELNVNALELDDSALYLCASSLGTTEAFFGQGTRLTVV.

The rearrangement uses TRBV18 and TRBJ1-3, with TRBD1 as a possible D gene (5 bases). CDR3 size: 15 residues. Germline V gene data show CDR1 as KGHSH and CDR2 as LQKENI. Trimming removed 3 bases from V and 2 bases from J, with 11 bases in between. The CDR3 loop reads CASSPVLGAGNTIYF. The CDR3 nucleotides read TGTGCCAGCTCACCGGTCTTAGGGGCTGGAAACACCATATATTTT. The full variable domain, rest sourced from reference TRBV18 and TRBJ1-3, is NAGVMQNPRHLVRRRGQEARLRCSPMKGHSHVYWYRQLPEEGLKFMVYLQKENIIDESGMPKERFSAEFPKEGPSILRIQQVVRGDSAAYFCASSPVLGAGNTIYFGEGSWLTVV.

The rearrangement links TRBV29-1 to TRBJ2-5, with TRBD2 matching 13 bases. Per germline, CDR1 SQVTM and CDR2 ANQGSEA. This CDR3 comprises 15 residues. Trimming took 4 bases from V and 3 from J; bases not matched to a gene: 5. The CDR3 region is CSVATSGGAEETQYF. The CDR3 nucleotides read TGCAGCGTTGCTACTAGCGGGGGGGCCGAAGAGACCCAGTACTTC.

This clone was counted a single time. This CDR3 is CSVAVAGLNEQYF. The CDR3 bases are TGCAGCGTTGCGGTAGCGGGTCTAAACGAGCAGTACTTC. The chain uses TRBV29-1 and TRBJ2-7; TRBD2 matches 7 bases. The CDR3 sequence is 13 residues long. The V and J ends lost 4 bases and 5 bases, in that order; junction bases with no gene match: 8. CDR1 and CDR2 from the germline V gene are SQVTM and ANQGSEA.

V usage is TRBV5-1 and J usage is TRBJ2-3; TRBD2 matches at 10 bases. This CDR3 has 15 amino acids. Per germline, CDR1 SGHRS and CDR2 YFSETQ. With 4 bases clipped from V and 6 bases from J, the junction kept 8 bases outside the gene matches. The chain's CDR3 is CASSPLSGGADTQYF. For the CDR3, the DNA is TGCGCCAGCAGCCCATTAAGCGGGGGGGCCGATACGCAGTATTTT.

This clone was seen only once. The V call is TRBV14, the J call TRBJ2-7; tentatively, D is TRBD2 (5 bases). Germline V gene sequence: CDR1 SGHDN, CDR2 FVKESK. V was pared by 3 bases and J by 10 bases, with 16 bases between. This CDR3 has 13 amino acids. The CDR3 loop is CASSQVSGNTQYF. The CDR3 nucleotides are TGTGCCAGCAGCCAGGTGTCGGGGAATACCCAGTACTTC.

The CDR3 region has the DNA TGTGCCAGCTCACCTCGAGACAGTATCTATGGCTACACCTTC. Protein sequence: CASSPRDSIYGYTF. This rearrangement joins TRBV18 to TRBJ1-2, with D perhaps matching TRBD1 (5 bases). V was trimmed by 3 bases and J by 4 bases, leaving 12 bases between them. This CDR3 spans 14 amino acids. CDR1 is KGHSH and CDR2 is LQKENI in the germline V gene.

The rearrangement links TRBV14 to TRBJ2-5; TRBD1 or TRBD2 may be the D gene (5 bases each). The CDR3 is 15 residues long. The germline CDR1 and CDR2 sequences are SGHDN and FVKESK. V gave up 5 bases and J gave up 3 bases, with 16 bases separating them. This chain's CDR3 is CASSNLGVREETQYF. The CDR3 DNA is TGTGCCAGCAGCAACCTAGGGGTGAGGGAAGAGACCCAGTACTTC.

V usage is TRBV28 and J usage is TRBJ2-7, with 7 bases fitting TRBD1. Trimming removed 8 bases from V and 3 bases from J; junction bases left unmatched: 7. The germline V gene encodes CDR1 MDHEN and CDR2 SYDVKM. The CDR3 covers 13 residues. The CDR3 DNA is TGTGCCAGCGGACAGGTTCCTGACTACGAGCAGTACTTC. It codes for CASGQVPDYEQYF.

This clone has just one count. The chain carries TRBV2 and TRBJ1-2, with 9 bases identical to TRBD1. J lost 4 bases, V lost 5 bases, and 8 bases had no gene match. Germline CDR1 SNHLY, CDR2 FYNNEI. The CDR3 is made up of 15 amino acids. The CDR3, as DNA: TGTGCCAGCAGTTACAGGGGGCAGTTGATCTATGGCTACACCTTC. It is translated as CASSYRGQLIYGYTF. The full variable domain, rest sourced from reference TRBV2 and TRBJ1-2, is EPEVTQTPSHQVTQMGQEVILRCVPISNHLYFYWYRQILGQKVEFLVSFYNNEISEKSEIFDDQFSVERPDGSNFTLKIRSTKLEDSAMYFCASSYRGQLIYGYTFGSGTRLTVV.

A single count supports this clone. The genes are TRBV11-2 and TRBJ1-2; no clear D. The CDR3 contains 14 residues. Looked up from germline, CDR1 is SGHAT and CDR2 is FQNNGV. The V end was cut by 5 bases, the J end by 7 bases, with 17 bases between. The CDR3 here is CASSREEVAGGYTF. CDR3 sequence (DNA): TGTGCCAGCAGCAGAGAAGAGGTGGCTGGTGGCTACACCTTC.